The rows below give T cell receptor beta chains drawn from one sample of a study of shared clonotypes between healthy human individuals. The assay was immunoSEQ multiplex PCR, and TCRdb's table has in-frame clones only and misses some. The sample contains a few hundred thousand clones, more than 60% of which appear only once. Sequencing was performed on memory CD4+ T cells sorted from blood. These receptor sequences come from a man younger than 45 in good health. The CDR3 runs from the conserved cysteine through the conserved F or W. A D gene is named only where the DNA matches it firmly. A clone size is listed for some rows: how often the clone was seen (once, few, many), or a class if it is expanded.

TRBD1	NA	TRBV25-1	TRBJ1-5	TGTGCCAGCAGTGACGATACAGGGGGTCAAGGCAATCAGCCCCAGCATTTT	CASSDDTGGQGNQPQHF
NA	NA	TRBV14	TRBJ2-2	TGTGCCAGCAGCCAAATCGAAGGGGGAAGACGGACCGGGGAGCTGTTTTTT	CASSQIEGGRRTGELFF
NA	few	TRBV6-1	TRBJ2-7	TGTGCCAGCAGTGAGCGTCAGACCCTGGGGGAGCAGTACTTC	CASSERQTLGEQYF
NA	many	TRBV28	TRBJ1-1	TGTGCCAGCAGTTTATTCGGTAGGGCGTCGGTTTCTGAAGCTTTCTTT	CASSLFGRASVSEAFF
NA	many	TRBV19	TRBJ1-5	TGTGCCAGTACCCAGGGCCCTATTACCAATCAGCCCCAGCATTTT	CASTQGPITNQPQHF
NA	NA	TRBV19	TRBJ1-2	TGTGCCACCCGAAGACAGGACCCTAACTATGGCTACACCTTC	CATRRQDPNYGYTF
NA	NA	TRBV6-6	TRBJ2-2	TGTGCCAGCACGGGGGCTCGGGGAAAGCTGTTTTTT	CASTGARGKLFF
NA	NA	TRBV2	TRBJ1-2	TGTGCCAGCGAGAAGGTAAAAAGACATGGCTACACCTTC	CASEKVKRHGYTF
NA	NA	TRBV11-3	TRBJ2-1	TGTGCCAGCAGCTTAGTTCTCAATGAGCAGTTCTTC	CASSLVLNEQFF
TRBD1	NA	TRBV5-5	TRBJ1-6	TGTGCCAGCAGCTTGATGAAGGCCGGGACAGGGAATTCACCCCTCCACTTT	CASSLMKAGTGNSPLHF
TRBD1	NA	TRBV4-3	TRBJ2-2	TGCGCCAGCAGCCAAGTCTTGGGGCAGGGGGCCCCCGGGGAGCTGTTTTTT	CASSQVLGQGAPGELFF
TRBD1	NA	TRBV10-3	TRBJ1-1	TGTGCCATCACAGGGGGCAGGGACACTGAAGCTTTCTTT	CAITGGRDTEAFF
TRBD2	NA	TRBV19	TRBJ2-1	TGTGCCAGCGTTACTAGCGGGAGCAACCATGAGCAGTTCTTC	CASVTSGSNHEQFF
NA	once	TRBV5-1	TRBJ2-2	TGCGCCAGCAGCTCCCTTCTTCCGGGACAACAGACCGGGGAGCTGTTTTTT	CASSSLLPGQQTGELFF
NA	few	TRBV6-1	TRBJ2-7	TGTGCCAGCAGTGAAGCCGCACGGATCTACGAGCAGTACTTC	CASSEAARIYEQYF
TRBD2	NA	TRBV6-5	TRBJ2-5	TGTGCCAGCTCCGGGACTAGCTTTGCTGGGGAGACCCAGTACTTC	CASSGTSFAGETQYF
TRBD2	NA	TRBV9	TRBJ2-5	TGTGCCAGCAGCGTACGCGGGGGGGAGACCCAGTACTTC	CASSVRGGETQYF
NA	few	TRBV2	TRBJ2-7	TGTGCCAGCAGTGATGGGTCCTACGAGCAGTACTTC	CASSDGSYEQYF
NA	NA	TRBV30	TRBJ2-5	TGTGCCTGGACCCGCGGGGCGGAGACCCAGTACTTC	CAWTRGAETQYF
TRBD2	NA	TRBV11-2	TRBJ2-2	TGTGCCAGCAGGCGGACTAGCGGGACCGGGGAGCTGTTTTTT	CASRRTSGTGELFF
NA	NA	TRBV14	TRBJ1-4	TGTGCCAGCAGCCACTTAAGTGGACAGTCTGAAAAACTGTTTTTT	CASSHLSGQSEKLFF
TRBD1	NA	TRBV29-1	TRBJ1-2	TGCAGCGTGGGACAGGCTAGAAATGGCTACACCTTC	CSVGQARNGYTF
NA	NA	TRBV7-9	TRBJ2-7	TGTGCCAGCAGATACCGGCGGCCGGGACGGAACTACGAGCAGTACTTC	CASRYRRPGRNYEQYF
TRBD2	NA	TRBV27	TRBJ2-1	TGTGCCAGCAGTCCACCTCTTCTAGCGGGGAACAACAATGAGCAGTTCTTC	CASSPPLLAGNNNEQFF
NA	NA	TRBV7-8	TRBJ2-5	TGTGCCAGCAGGGTCCGGGCGCCGAGACCTCAAGAGACCCAGTACTTC	CASRVRAPRPQETQYF
NA	NA	TRBV2	TRBJ2-2	TGTGCCAGCCAGGGTATTTCGAACACCGGGGAGCTGTTTTTT	CASQGISNTGELFF
NA	NA	TRBV15	TRBJ2-7	TGTGCCACCAGCCGCGAGCCACTCTACGAGCAGTACTTC	CATSREPLYEQYF
NA	few	TRBV6-5	TRBJ1-4	TGTGCCAGCAGCCCGATGGGTGAAAAACTGTTTTTT	CASSPMGEKLFF
NA	few	TRBV11-2	TRBJ2-4	TGTGCCAGCAGCCCCCTCGACGGGCCTAAAAACATTCAGTACTTC	CASSPLDGPKNIQYF
TRBD2	NA	TRBV7-8	TRBJ2-7	TGTGCCAGCAGCCCGAGCCTAGCGGGAGTTTTCTTC	CASSPSLAGVFF
NA	NA	TRBV9	TRBJ2-1	TGTGCCAGCAGCCCCTCACTCGGGGTAGGCAATGAGCAGTTCTTC	CASSPSLGVGNEQFF
NA	once	TRBV7-2	TRBJ1-1	TGTGCCAGCAGCCTCTTACAAGGCATCACTGAAGCTTTCTTT	CASSLLQGITEAFF
NA	NA	TRBV2	TRBJ1-5	TGTGCCAGCAGTGATTTCGGGTTCAATCAGCCCCAGCATTTT	CASSDFGFNQPQHF
TRBD1	few	TRBV10-2	TRBJ1-2	TGCGCCAGCGGGACAGGGATGGGGAGCTACACCTTC	CASGTGMGSYTF
NA	NA	TRBV7-9	TRBJ1-2	TGTGCCAGCAGCTTAGGGTCCCGGGGATCTAACTATGGCTACACCTTC	CASSLGSRGSNYGYTF
TRBD2	NA	TRBV18	TRBJ2-1	TGTGCCAGCTCACCTTTTACGGGCGGGAGCCCTTACAATGAGCAGTTCTTC	CASSPFTGGSPYNEQFF
NA	NA	TRBV19	TRBJ1-2	TGTGCCAGTAGTATTGCCAGGGTCGATGGCTACACCTTC	CASSIARVDGYTF
TRBD2	NA	TRBV11-3	TRBJ2-5	TGTGCCAGCAGCGCTGGACTAGTGGAGTCGGAGACCCAGTACTTC	CASSAGLVESETQYF
TRBD2	NA	TRBV7-3	TRBJ2-1	TGTGCCAGCAGCTTGCGGACTAGCGGACTCAATGAGCAGTTCTTC	CASSLRTSGLNEQFF
TRBD1	NA	TRBV28	TRBJ1-1	TGTGCCAGCAGTTCAACTACAGGGGGGACTGAAGCTTTCTTT	CASSSTTGGTEAFF
NA	NA	TRBV14	TRBJ2-2	TGTGCCAGCAGCCCCCAGGGTACCGGGGAGCTGTTTTTT	CASSPQGTGELFF
TRBD2	NA	TRBV7-2	TRBJ2-1	TGTGCCAGCAGCTTGACTAGCGGGACCTACAATGAGCAGTTCTTC	CASSLTSGTYNEQFF
TRBD2	NA	TRBV7-9	TRBJ2-7	TGTGCCACCCGCGGGAGCTCAAGCGGAACCTACGAGCAGTACTTC	CATRGSSSGTYEQYF
TRBD2	NA	TRBV18	TRBJ2-7	TGTGCCAGCTCACCACCCCTCTGGGGAGGGTCCTACGAGCAGTACTTC	CASSPPLWGGSYEQYF
NA	NA	TRBV5-1	TRBJ1-2	TGCGCCAGCAGCTTGGTTGGGGGCTATGGCTACACCTTC	CASSLVGGYGYTF
NA	few	TRBV18	TRBJ2-1	TGTGCCAGCTCACCAACGACAGCCTCCTACAATGAGCAGTTCTTC	CASSPTTASYNEQFF
TRBD1	NA	TRBV11-2	TRBJ2-5	TGTGCCAGCAGCTTAGACAGGGGGCAGGAGGAGACCCAGTACTTC	CASSLDRGQEETQYF
TRBD1	few	TRBV30	TRBJ1-4	TGTGCCTGGAGTGTTAAGTCAGTCGTTGGGACAGCCCATGAAAAACTGTTTTTT	CAWSVKSVVGTAHEKLFF
NA	NA	TRBV10-1	TRBJ2-1	TGCGCCAGCAGTTCCCACAGGGCCGGTGAGCAGTTCTTC	CASSSHRAGEQFF
TRBD2	NA	TRBV4-1	TRBJ2-1	TGCGCCAGCAGCCAAGATCAGTCTAGCGGAGGGTGGAATGAGCAGTTCTTC	CASSQDQSSGGWNEQFF
TRBD2	NA	TRBV5-1	TRBJ2-2	TGCGCCAGCAGCGGCGGACTAGCGGGAGTTACCAACACCGGGGAGCTGTTTTTT	CASSGGLAGVTNTGELFF
NA	NA	TRBV18	TRBJ1-2	TGTGCCAGCTCACGCGCGGGATATGGCTACACCTTC	CASSRAGYGYTF
NA	NA	TRBV20-1	TRBJ1-2	TGCAGTGCTAGAGAGGACTATGGCTACACCTTC	CSAREDYGYTF
NA	NA	TRBV14	TRBJ2-1	TGTGCCAGCAAAGCCTTATTACAGGGACCGCAGTTCTTC	CASKALLQGPQFF
NA	NA	TRBV7-2	TRBJ1-2	TGTGCCAGCAGCCCAGCCGGTTTGGGGTTGATACATGGCTACACCTTC	CASSPAGLGLIHGYTF
TRBD1	NA	TRBV29-1	TRBJ1-1	TGCAGCGTTGCACAGGGGTGGGGGATGAACACTGAAGCTTTCTTT	CSVAQGWGMNTEAFF
TRBD2	NA	TRBV5-4	TRBJ2-3	TGTGCCAGCAGCTCAAAAGCGGGAAAGACAGATACGCAGTATTTT	CASSSKAGKTDTQYF
TRBD1	few	TRBV7-9	TRBJ2-1	TGTGCCAGCAGCTCGGGAAGCAGGGGGTCTGAGCAGTTCTTC	CASSSGSRGSEQFF
NA	NA	TRBV7-8	TRBJ2-5	TGTGCCAGCAGCTTAAGTCCGGCGGCCAGGGGAGAGACCCAGTACTTC	CASSLSPAARGETQYF
NA	once	TRBV27	TRBJ1-2	TGTGCCAGCAGTCTCGACCCCGCAGGGGTAGAAGTCAGTGGCTACACCTTC	CASSLDPAGVEVSGYTF